Following are 29 T cell receptor beta chains from one sample sequenced in a study of vaccination effects on CD4 cells after COVID-19. Data came from immunoSEQ multiplex PCR; TCRdb stores just in-frame clones and leaves some out. The table shows fewer than 65,000 clones, with roughly four fifths occurring only once. Prior to sequencing, the ViraFEST assay stimulated PBMC with viral peptide pools, which expanded the antigen-specific CD4+ T cells. Culturing for roughly 9 days preceded CD4+ T cell isolation. No antigen has been assigned to these receptors. Sequenced material: CD4+ T cells from PBMCs cultured with HCoV-229E spike peptides, taken before COVID-19 vaccination. The receptors were gathered from a human donor who received a COVID-19 vaccine.

The V gene is TRBV4-3, the J gene TRBJ1-2; D is unresolved. The CDR3 extends over 14 amino acids. Trimming stripped 6 bases from V and 0 bases from J, with 11 bases between. The germline CDR1 and CDR2 sequences are LGHNA and YSLEER. The DNA for the CDR3 is TGCGCCAGCAGACCTGACGGGGCTAACTATGGCTACACCTTC. Amino acids: CASRPDGANYGYTF.

The rearrangement uses TRBV7-7 and TRBJ2-1; 9 bases map to TRBD2. This CDR3 has 14 residues. After removal of 3 bases from V and 6 bases from J, the junction contained 3 bases not matched to a gene. Germline V gene sequence: CDR1 SSHAT, CDR2 FNYEAQ (reference sequence). Written as DNA, the CDR3 is TGTGCCAGCAGCTTTGGGGGACTAGCCAATGAGCAGTTCTTC. This codes for CASSFGGLANEQFF. Using reference TRBV7-7 and TRBJ2-1 for the parts outside the CDR3, the full variable domain is GAGVSQSPRYKVTKRGQDVTLRCDPISSHATLYWYQQALGQGPEFLTYFNYEAQPDKSGLPSDRFSAERPEGSISTLTIQRTEQRDSAMYRCASSFGGLANEQFFGPGTRLTVL.

The sample holds one count of this clone. J is TRBJ1-5 and V is TRBV6-2 or TRBV6-3; D gene uncertain. This CDR3 has 12 amino acids. V lost 2 bases and J lost 9, with 8 bases in between. The germline CDR1 and CDR2 sequences are MNHEY and SVGEGT. The CDR3, as DNA: TGTGCCAGCAGTTACGGGCAGGCGCCCCAGCATTTT. It yields the protein CASSYGQAPQHF.

The CDR3 DNA reads as TGTGCCACCAGTGATCCCACTCTAGAGACCCAGTACTTC. Protein sequence: CATSDPTLETQYF. The chain recombines TRBV24-1 with TRBJ2-5, with D unclear. The CDR3 loop spans 13 amino acids. The V end lost 3 bases, the J end lost 4 bases, and 8 bases lay between the germline ends. Germline V gene lookup returns CDR1 KGHDR and CDR2 SFDVKD.

The genes are TRBV7-9 and TRBJ2-5; TRBD1 agrees at 8 bases. V shed 5 bases and J 3 bases; nucleotides not matched to a gene: 8. The CDR3 has 15 residues. Looked up from germline, CDR1 is SEHNR and CDR2 is FQNEAQ (reference sequence). Here the CDR3 DNA reads TGTGCCAGCAGCCATTCCCGGACAGGGAAAGAGACCCAGTACTTC. Translated, it gives CASSHSRTGKETQYF. Full variable domain (remainder filled in from reference TRBV7-9 and TRBJ2-5): DTGVSQNPRHKITKRGQNVTFRCDPISEHNRLYWYRQTLGQGPEFLTYFQNEAQLEKSRLLSDRFSAERPKGSFSTLEIQRTEQGDSAMYLCASSHSRTGKETQYFGPGTRLLVL.

By frequency in the sample, this clone is medium-sized. The chain couples TRBV27 to TRBJ1-1; no reliable D call. In germline, CDR1 is MNHEY, CDR2 SMNVEV (reference sequence). The V end lost 1 base, the J end lost 0 bases, and 9 bases lay between the germline ends. CDR3 length: 15 residues. The CDR3 coding sequence is TGTGCCAGCAGTTTATTCGCTGGGGTGAACACTGAAGCTTTCTTT. Amino acid sequence: CASSLFAGVNTEAFF.

This clone was picked up a small number of times. This chain links TRBV6-1 with TRBJ1-1; no firm D call. The CDR3 consists of 14 residues. V was cut by 1 base and J by 4 bases, with 10 bases left in between. Germline V gene data show CDR1 as MNHNS and CDR2 as SASEGT. The CDR3 here is CASSEVGKRTEAFF. DNA of the CDR3: TGTGCCAGCAGTGAAGTGGGGAAACGCACTGAAGCTTTCTTT.

This clone has only a few counts. The chain recombines TRBV5-4 with TRBJ1-1; D gene uncertain. V was shortened by 0 bases and J by 5 bases, with 8 bases between the two germline ends. CDR3 length: 13 amino acids. Germline loops: CDR1 SGHNT, CDR2 YYREEE (reference sequence). The CDR3 region has the DNA TGTGCCAGCAGCTTGGGATGGAGGACTGAAGCTTTCTTT. Protein: CASSLGWRTEAFF.

This clone has just a few counts. For the CDR3, the DNA is TGTGCCAGCAGCGGACATCCCCTCCACTTT. Translating it yields CASSGHPLHF. The gene calls are TRBV21-1 and TRBJ1-6; the D call in the table, TRBD1, was not verified against the DNA. TRBV21-1 corresponds to a pseudogene. This CDR3 comprises 10 residues.

This clone was observed a single time. The chain has TRBV2 and TRBJ2-7; D gene unclear. The germline V and J ends were trimmed by 4 bases and 0 bases, with 7 bases remaining between them. Germline assignment: CDR1 SNHLY and CDR2 FYNNEI. The CDR3 sequence is 13 residues long. The CDR3, as DNA: TGTGCCAGCAGTGCCCCTGGCTCCTACGAGCAGTACGTC. Its protein product is CASSAPGSYEQYV.

The rearrangement links TRBV6-2 or TRBV6-3 to TRBJ2-5; D may be TRBD1 (5 bases). With 6 bases removed from V and 6 bases from J, the gap between germline ends came to 23 bases. This CDR3 has 16 amino acids. The germline CDR1 and CDR2 sequences are MNHEY and SVGEGT. DNA of the CDR3: TGTGCCAGCAGCCAAGTTTGGGGCAGGGTAGTACAGACCCAGTACTTC. This codes for CASSQVWGRVVQTQYF.

This rearrangement joins TRBV28 to TRBJ2-7, with TRBD1 matching 12 bases. This CDR3 contains 15 residues. Trimming at V came to 5 bases and at J to 6 bases, leaving 8 bases not matched to a gene. Germline CDR1 reads MDHEN; CDR2 reads SYDVKM. DNA for the CDR3: TGTGCCAGCAGTCCGCCCGGGACAGGGGGCCGCGAGCAGTACGTC. Protein product: CASSPPGTGGREQYV.

The rearrangement links TRBV5-8 to TRBJ2-3; D gene ambiguous. Germline V lookup: CDR1 SGHTS, CDR2 YDEGEE. Trimming left V 1 base short and J 5 bases short, with 5 bases between. The CDR3 consists of 12 residues. CDR3 protein: CASSLSEDTQYF. DNA for the CDR3: TGTGCCAGCAGCTTGTCCGAAGATACGCAGTATTTT.

This clone was seen more than once but under ten times. The chain is built from TRBV6-1 and TRBJ1-6; D might be TRBD1 (6 bases). Trimming left V 0 bases short and J 9 bases short, with 6 bases between. Per germline, CDR1 MNHNS and CDR2 SASEGT. This CDR3 spans 13 amino acids. CDR3 sequence (DNA): TGTGCCAGCAGTGAAGCAGGGGGTTCACCCCTCCACTTT. This translates into CASSEAGGSPLHF.

J is TRBJ2-2 and V is TRBV6-5; a weak D match, TRBD2 (5 bases). V was clipped by 2 bases and J by 7 bases, with 11 bases between them. Germline values: CDR1 MNHEY, CDR2 SVGAGI. The CDR3 covers 14 residues. DNA of the CDR3: TGTGCCAGCAGTTACGAGTCGGGGATCGGGGAGCTGTTTTTT. It specifies CASSYESGIGELFF.

Remarks on this clone: Other DNA sequences from this sample encode an identical CDR3 as well. The V call is TRBV20-1, the J call TRBJ2-3; no clear D. Trimming pared 2 bases from V and 6 bases from J, leaving 6 bases between. CDR1 and CDR2 from the germline V gene are DFQATT and SNEGSKA (reference sequence). This CDR3 has 11 amino acids. This CDR3 is CSARSGDTQYF. CDR3 in DNA: TGCAGTGCTAGAAGTGGGGATACGCAGTATTTT.

The V and J genes are TRBV9 and TRBJ1-2, with 8 nucleotides matching TRBD1. The germline CDR1 and CDR2 sequences are SGDLS and YYNGEE. CDR3 length: 15 residues. Trimming cost V 3 bases and J 3 bases; bases outside gene matches: 7. This CDR3 reads CASSAQGAQHYGYTF. The CDR3 bases are TGTGCCAGCAGCGCCCAGGGGGCGCAGCACTATGGCTACACCTTC.

The chain joins TRBV9 to TRBJ1-2, with D possibly being TRBD1 (5 bases). Germline CDR1 and CDR2: SGDLS and YYNGEE. Trimming removed 3 bases at V and 3 bases at J, with 21 bases between. CDR3 length: 17 residues. CDR3 amino acids: CASSAALRRRGDYGYTF. As DNA, the CDR3 is TGTGCCAGCAGCGCCGCCCTCCGAAGGAGAGGGGACTATGGCTACACCTTC.

The gene calls are TRBV19 and TRBJ2-1; D is possibly TRBD1 (7 bases). The CDR3 contains 15 residues. Germline CDR1 and CDR2: LNHDA and SQIVND (reference sequence). V was trimmed by 1 base and J by 9 bases, leaving 16 bases between them. This CDR3 reads CASSIAGRGASEQFF. The CDR3 nucleotides are TGTGCCAGTAGTATAGCAGGCAGGGGGGCGAGTGAGCAGTTCTTC.

This chain joins TRBV5-8 and TRBJ2-7, with D perhaps matching TRBD2 (6 bases). Between the trimmed V and J ends, which lost 2 bases and 7 bases, there was a span of 10 bases. The V gene's germline CDR1 is SGHTS and CDR2 YDEGEE. This CDR3 has 12 residues. CDR3 amino acids: CASSFDAGEQYV. CDR3 sequence (DNA): TGTGCCAGCAGCTTCGACGCGGGGGAGCAGTACGTC.

The genes are TRBV7-2 and TRBJ1-2, with D hard to call. The germline CDR1 and CDR2 sequences are SGHTA and FQGNSA. The CDR3 length is 14 residues. With 1 base removed from V and 3 bases from J, the gap between germline ends came to 9 bases. CDR3 bases: TGTGCCAGCAGCTTAGAGGGTGTCTACTATGGCTACACCTTC. The encoded protein is CASSLEGVYYGYTF. Drawing the rest from reference TRBV7-2 and TRBJ1-2, the complete variable domain is GAGVSQSPSNKVTEKGKDVELRCDPISGHTALYWYRQSLGQGLEFLIYFQGNSAPDKSGLPSDRFSAERTGGSVSTLTIQRTQQEDSAVYLCASSLEGVYYGYTFGSGTRLTVV.

This sequence joins TRBV9 and TRBJ2-1, with 7 bases aligning to TRBD1. The CDR3 spans 16 residues. Per germline, CDR1 SGDLS and CDR2 YYNGEE. V shed 0 bases and J 2 bases; nucleotides not matched to a gene: 5. The CDR3 loop is CASSVAGQGAYNEQFF. CDR3 DNA: TGTGCCAGCAGCGTAGCTGGGCAGGGGGCCTACAATGAGCAGTTCTTC.

This chain joins TRBV7-9 and TRBJ1-2; D is possibly TRBD1 (5 bases). The germline gives CDR1 SEHNR, CDR2 FQNEAQ (reference sequence). V shed 2 bases and J shed 3 bases, with 10 bases lying between them. This CDR3 region has 14 residues. As DNA, the CDR3 is TGTGCCAGCAGCTTATCCGGGGCCCACTATGGCTACACCTTC. Protein sequence: CASSLSGAHYGYTF.

The V gene is TRBV10-3, the J gene TRBJ1-5, with D possibly TRBD1 on 5 matching bases. V lost 6 bases to trimming and J lost 0 bases, with 9 bases between them. This CDR3 comprises 14 residues. Germline V CDR1 and CDR2: ENHRY, SYGVKD. The CDR3 region has the DNA TGTGCCATCAGGGGGGATAATAGCAATCAGCCCCAGCATTTT. Translated, it gives CAIRGDNSNQPQHF.

The J gene is TRBJ1-2, the V gene TRBV4-2, with TRBD1 matching 7 bases. This CDR3 is 16 amino acids long. V was clipped by 1 base and J by 4 bases; unmatched bases: 9. Per germline, CDR1 LGHNA and CDR2 YNFKEQ. CDR3 bases: TGTGCCAGCAGCCAAGGCCTAACAGGGGTGGCCTATGGCTACACCTTC. Its protein product is CASSQGLTGVAYGYTF.

This sequence joins TRBV7-3 and TRBJ2-3, with TRBD1 as a possible D gene (5 bases). The CDR3 spans 15 residues. V lost 4 bases and J lost 2, with 13 bases in between. Germline assignment: CDR1 SGHTA and CDR2 FQGTGA. For the CDR3, the DNA is TGTGCCAGCAGCTGTCGACAGAATAACACAGATACGCAGTATTTT. This encodes CASSCRQNNTDTQYF.

The rearrangement joins TRBV10-3 to TRBJ1-1; no definite D call. This CDR3 region has 12 residues. From germline, CDR1 is ENHRY and CDR2 SYGVKD. The ends were cut back, 2 bases at V and 3 bases at J, with 4 bases in the middle. The chain's CDR3 is CAISEQDTEAFF. The CDR3 bases are TGTGCCATCAGTGAGCAAGACACTGAAGCTTTCTTT.

The V gene is TRBV2, the J gene TRBJ2-4; no definite D call. The length of the CDR3 is 13 residues. V shed 10 bases and J shed 6 bases, with 16 bases lying between them. CDR1 SNHLY and CDR2 FYNNEI come from the germline V gene. This chain's CDR3 is CATSGNLGNIQYF. DNA of the CDR3: TGTGCCACGTCTGGGAATTTAGGAAACATTCAGTACTTC.

This clone appeared once. The V call is TRBV30, the J call TRBJ2-6; D is undetermined. The CDR3 length is 13 residues. Trimming left V 3 bases short and J 3 bases short, with 6 bases between. CDR1 and CDR2 (germline): GTSNPN, SVGIG (reference sequence). CDR3 DNA: TGTGCCTGGAGGGGTTTTGGGGCCAACGTCCTGACTTTC. This codes for CAWRGFGANVLTF.